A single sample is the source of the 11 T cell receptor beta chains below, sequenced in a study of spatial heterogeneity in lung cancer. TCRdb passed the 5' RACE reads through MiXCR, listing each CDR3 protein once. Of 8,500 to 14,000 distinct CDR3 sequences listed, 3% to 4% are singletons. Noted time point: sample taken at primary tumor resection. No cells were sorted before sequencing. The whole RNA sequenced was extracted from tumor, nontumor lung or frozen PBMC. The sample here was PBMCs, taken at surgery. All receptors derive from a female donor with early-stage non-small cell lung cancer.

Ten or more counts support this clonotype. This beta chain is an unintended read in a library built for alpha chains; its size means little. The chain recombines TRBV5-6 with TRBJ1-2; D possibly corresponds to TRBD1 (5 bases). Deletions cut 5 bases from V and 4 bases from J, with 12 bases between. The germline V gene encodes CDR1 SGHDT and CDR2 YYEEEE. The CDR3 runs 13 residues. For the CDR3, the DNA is TGTGCCAGCAGATTACAAGGGGTCTATGGCTACACCTTC. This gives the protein CASRLQGVYGYTF.

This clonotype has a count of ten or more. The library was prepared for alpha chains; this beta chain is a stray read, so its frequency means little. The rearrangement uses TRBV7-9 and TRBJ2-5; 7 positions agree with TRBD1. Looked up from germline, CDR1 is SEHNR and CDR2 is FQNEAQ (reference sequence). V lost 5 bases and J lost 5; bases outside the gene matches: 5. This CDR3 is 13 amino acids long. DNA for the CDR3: TGTGCCAGCAGCCTAAGGGGGCTCGAGACCCAGTACTTC. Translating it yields CASSLRGLETQYF.

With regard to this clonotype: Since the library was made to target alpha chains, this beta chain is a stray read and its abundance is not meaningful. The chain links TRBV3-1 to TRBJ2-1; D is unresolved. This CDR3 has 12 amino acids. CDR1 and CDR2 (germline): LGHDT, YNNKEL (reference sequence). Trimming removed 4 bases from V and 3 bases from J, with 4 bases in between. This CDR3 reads CASSRDYNEQFF. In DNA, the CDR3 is TGTGCCAGCAGCCGGGACTACAATGAGCAGTTCTTC.

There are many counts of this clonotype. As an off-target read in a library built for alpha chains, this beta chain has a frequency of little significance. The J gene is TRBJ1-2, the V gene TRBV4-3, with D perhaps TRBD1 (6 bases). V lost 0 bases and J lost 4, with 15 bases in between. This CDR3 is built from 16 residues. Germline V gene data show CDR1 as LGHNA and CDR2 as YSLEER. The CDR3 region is CASSQEGGQGSYGYTF. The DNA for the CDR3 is TGCGCCAGCAGCCAAGAAGGGGGGCAGGGGAGCTATGGCTACACCTTC.

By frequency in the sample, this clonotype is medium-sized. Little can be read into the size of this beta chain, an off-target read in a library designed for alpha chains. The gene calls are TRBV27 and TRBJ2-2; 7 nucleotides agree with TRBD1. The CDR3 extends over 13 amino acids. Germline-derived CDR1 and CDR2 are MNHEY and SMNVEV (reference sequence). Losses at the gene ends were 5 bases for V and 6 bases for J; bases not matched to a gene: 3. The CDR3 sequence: CASSHGQAGELFF. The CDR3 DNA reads TGTGCCAGCAGTCACGGACAGGCCGGGGAGCTGTTTTTT.

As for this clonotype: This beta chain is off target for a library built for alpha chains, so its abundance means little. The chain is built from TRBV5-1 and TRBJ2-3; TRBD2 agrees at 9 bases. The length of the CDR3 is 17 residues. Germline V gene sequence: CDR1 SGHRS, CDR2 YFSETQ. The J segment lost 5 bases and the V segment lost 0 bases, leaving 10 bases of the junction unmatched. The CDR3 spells CASSLGAGGGAEDTQYF. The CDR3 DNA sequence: TGCGCCAGCAGCTTGGGTGCCGGCGGGGGGGCCGAAGATACGCAGTATTTT.

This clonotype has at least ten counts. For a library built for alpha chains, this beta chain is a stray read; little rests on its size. The CDR3 DNA sequence: TGTGCCAGCAGCGTACCGACAGGGAACTACAATGAGCAGTTCTTC. It encodes CASSVPTGNYNEQFF. The chain carries TRBV7-9 and TRBJ2-1; 7 positions match TRBD1. V was pared by 5 bases and J by 3 bases, with 7 bases of the junction left unmatched. This CDR3 is 15 amino acids long. Germline lookup yields CDR1 SEHNR and CDR2 FQNEAQ (reference sequence). The whole variable domain, filled in from reference TRBV7-9 and TRBJ2-1, reads DTGVSQNPRHKITKRGQNVTFRCDPISEHNRLYWYRQTLGQGPEFLTYFQNEAQLEKSRLLSDRFSAERPKGSFSTLEIQRTEQGDSAMYLCASSVPTGNYNEQFFGPGTRLTVL.

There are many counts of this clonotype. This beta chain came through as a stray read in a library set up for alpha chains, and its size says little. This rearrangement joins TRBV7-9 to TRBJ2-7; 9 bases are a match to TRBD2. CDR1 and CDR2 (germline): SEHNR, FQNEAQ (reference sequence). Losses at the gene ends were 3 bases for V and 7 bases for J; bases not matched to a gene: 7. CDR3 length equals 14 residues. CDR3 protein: CASSFAGGPREQYF. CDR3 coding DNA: TGTGCCAGCAGCTTCGCGGGGGGGCCGAGGGAGCAGTACTTC.

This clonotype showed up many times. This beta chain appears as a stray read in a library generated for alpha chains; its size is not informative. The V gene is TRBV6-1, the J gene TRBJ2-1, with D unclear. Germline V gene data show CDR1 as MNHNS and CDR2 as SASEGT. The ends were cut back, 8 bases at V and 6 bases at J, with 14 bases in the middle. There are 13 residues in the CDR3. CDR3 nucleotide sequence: TGTGCCAGCTCAAGGACCGTCTCCAATGAGCAGTTCTTC. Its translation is CASSRTVSNEQFF.

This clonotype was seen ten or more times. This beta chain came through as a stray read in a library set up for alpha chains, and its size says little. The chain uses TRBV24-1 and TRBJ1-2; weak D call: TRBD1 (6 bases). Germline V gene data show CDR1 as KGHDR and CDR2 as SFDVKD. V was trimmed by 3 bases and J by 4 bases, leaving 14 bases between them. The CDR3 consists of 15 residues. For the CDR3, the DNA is TGTGCCACCAGTGATCAGAGACAGGACCTCTATGGCTACACCTTC. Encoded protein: CATSDQRQDLYGYTF.

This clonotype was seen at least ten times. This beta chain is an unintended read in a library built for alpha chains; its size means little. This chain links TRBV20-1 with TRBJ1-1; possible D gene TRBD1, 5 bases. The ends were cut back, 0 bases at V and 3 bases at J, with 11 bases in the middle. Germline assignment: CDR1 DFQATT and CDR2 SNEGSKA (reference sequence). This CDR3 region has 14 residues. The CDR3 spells CSAREAGWDTEAFF. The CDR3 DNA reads TGCAGTGCTAGAGAGGCAGGGTGGGACACTGAAGCTTTCTTT.